This TCR beta chain was obtained from a study of blood T cell repertoires in COVID-19. Study as a whole: Acute-phase and convalescent COVID-19 samples originated in the United States, Italy and Spain.

CDR3 length equals 12 residues. V was cut by 4 bases and J by 5 bases, with 10 bases left in between. Germline V gives CDR1 SGDLS, CDR2 YYNGEE. This clone was detected a few times. Measured with immunoSEQ multiplex PCR; TCRdb has only the in-frame clones, and not every one. The sample records about 68,000 clones, approximately 90% being singletons. This TCR derives from a woman aged 55-70 years with active COVID-19. The chain uses TRBV9 and TRBJ2-7, with D possibly being TRBD2 (6 bases). Sample: peripheral blood. This CDR3 reads CASSSLANEQYF. The CDR3 DNA reads TGTGCCAGCAGCAGCCTAGCGAACGAGCAGTACTTC.